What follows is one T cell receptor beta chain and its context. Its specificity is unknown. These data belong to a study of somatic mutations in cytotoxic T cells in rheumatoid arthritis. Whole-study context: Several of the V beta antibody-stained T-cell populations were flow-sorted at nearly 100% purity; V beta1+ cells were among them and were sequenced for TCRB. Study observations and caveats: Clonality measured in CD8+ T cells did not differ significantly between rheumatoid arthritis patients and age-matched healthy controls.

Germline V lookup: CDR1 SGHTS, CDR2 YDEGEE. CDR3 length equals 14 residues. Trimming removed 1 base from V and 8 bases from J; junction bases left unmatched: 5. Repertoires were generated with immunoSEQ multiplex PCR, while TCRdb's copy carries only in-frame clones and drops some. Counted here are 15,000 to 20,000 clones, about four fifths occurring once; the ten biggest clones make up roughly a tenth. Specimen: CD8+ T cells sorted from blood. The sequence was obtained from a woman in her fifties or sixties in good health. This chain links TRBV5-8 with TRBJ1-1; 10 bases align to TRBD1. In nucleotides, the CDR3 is TGTGCCAGCAGCTTGCCCGGGACAGGGGCGGAAGCTTTCTTT. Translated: CASSLPGTGAEAFF.